What follows is one T cell receptor beta chain and its context. Antigen specificity is unknown. CDR1 is LNHDA, CDR2 SQIVND, per germline (reference sequence). Between the trimmed V and J ends, which lost 3 bases and 3 bases, there was a span of 11 bases. This CDR3 comprises 14 residues. This table comes from immunoSEQ multiplex PCR, and its TCRdb copy is limited to in-frame clones, with some not included. Among tens of thousands of clones listed, around 90% were seen once. This sample stems from a study of OX40 agonist ivuxolimab in advanced cancers. The overall study: Dosing consisted of intravenous ivuxolimab at 0.01 to 10 mg/kg every 2 weeks. Study findings and constraints: Clonal expansion from baseline to week 6 occurred in both CD4+ and CD8+ T cells. Those patients achieving a partial response at 0.1-3.0 mg/kg showed among the lowest clonal expansion.

The sequences come from CD4+ or CD8+ T cells sorted from blood, collected in a trial of the OX40 agonist ivuxolimab. The source of this sequence is an adult with an advanced solid tumor such as melanoma, head and neck, liver or kidney cancer. This chain connects TRBV19 to TRBJ1-2; a weak D match, TRBD1 (5 bases). CDR3 residues: CASSIQQDYYGYTF. CDR3 bases: TGTGCCAGTAGTATCCAACAGGACTACTATGGCTACACCTTC.